Presented here are 2 T cell receptor beta chains from one specimen sequenced in a study of blood T cell repertoires in COVID-19. The table came from immunoSEQ multiplex PCR; TCRdb's copy has only in-frame clones and leaves some out. The sample yields 150,000 to 180,000 clones, about 88% seen once. The specimen was peripheral blood. Receptor source: a woman aged 70 to 79 with acute or convalescent COVID-19.

The chain carries TRBV6-6 and TRBJ1-2; D not certain. The CDR3 spans 10 residues. The germline CDR1 and CDR2 sequences are MNHNY and SVGAGI (reference sequence). Trimming stripped 6 bases from V and 7 bases from J, with 6 bases between. CDR3 bases: TGTGCCAGCAGGCGGGGTGGCTACACCTTC. Translation: CASRRGGYTF.

This rearrangement joins TRBV27 to TRBJ2-6; no clear D. CDR1 is MNHEY, CDR2 SMNVEV, per germline (reference sequence). The V gene lost 7 bases and the J gene lost 0 bases, with 4 bases spanning the gap. This CDR3 region has 13 residues. The chain's CDR3 is CASTLSGANVLTF. DNA of the CDR3: TGTGCCAGCACTCTCTCTGGGGCCAACGTCCTGACTTTC.